A selection of T cell receptor beta chains follows, all from one sample in a study of beta chain features in type 1 diabetes. TCRdb's copy holds only in-frame clones and misses some; the assay was immunoSEQ multiplex PCR. The sample contains about 160,000 clones, around 8.4% of which appear only once. Sequences were obtained from central memory CD4+ T cells from blood. All receptors come from a woman between 18 and 29 years old with type 1 diabetes. Both conserved end residues are part of each CDR3. Fields, in order: D gene, V gene, clone size, J gene, CDR3 protein, CDR3 DNA. The D gene is left open where the match is weak. Clone size is stated in some rows and not others, as once, few, many or a class when expanded.

>TRBD2|TRBV7-9|few|TRBJ2-7
CASSWDYGYEQYF
TGTGCCAGCAGCTGGGACTACGGCTACGAGCAGTACTTC
>TRBD2|TRBV7-7|NA|TRBJ2-5
CASSPSGGETQYF
TGTGCTAGCAGCCCCAGCGGGGGAGAGACCCAGTACTTC
>NA|TRBV14|NA|TRBJ2-5
CASSPLTVVETQYF
TGTGCCAGCAGCCCCCTTACAGTTGTGGAGACCCAGTACTTC
>NA|TRBV2|few|TRBJ2-3
CASSSGLRTDTQYF
TGTGCCAGCAGTTCGGGTCTCAGAACAGATACGCAGTATTTT
>NA|TRBV11-2|NA|TRBJ2-3
CASSAGLADTQYF
TGTGCCAGCAGCGCGGGACTCGCAGATACGCAGTATTTT
>NA|TRBV5-1|NA|TRBJ2-5
CASSLSPEETQYF
TGCGCCAGCAGCTTATCCCCAGAAGAGACCCAGTACTTC
>NA|TRBV2|few|TRBJ2-7
CASSGGVVPYEQYF
TGTGCCAGCAGTGGGGGGGTGGTCCCCTACGAGCAGTACTTC
>TRBD1|TRBV6-6|NA|TRBJ1-5
CASRDTGVGNQPQHF
TGTGCCAGCAGGGACACAGGGGTAGGGAATCAGCCCCAGCATTTT
>NA|TRBV18|few|TRBJ2-7
CASSRGSSYEQYF
TGTGCCAGCTCAAGGGGGAGCTCCTACGAGCAGTACTTC
>NA|TRBV19|few|TRBJ2-2
CASRVGWESGELFF
TGTGCCAGTAGAGTAGGATGGGAGTCCGGGGAGCTGTTTTTT
>NA|TRBV6-1|NA|TRBJ1-2
CASRLVEGGADTF
TGTGCCAGCCGCCTCGTGGAGGGCGGTGCCGACACCTTC
>TRBD1|TRBV5-1|NA|TRBJ2-1
CASSLPQGYNGQFF
TGCGCCAGCAGCTTGCCACAGGGGTACAATGGGCAGTTCTTC
>TRBD2|TRBV7-3|few|TRBJ2-2
CASSLHGGMNTGELFF
TGTGCCAGCAGCTTACACGGGGGGATGAACACCGGGGAGCTGTTTTTT
>NA|TRBV5-1|few|TRBJ2-3
CASSLEGAALSTDTQYF
TGCGCCAGCAGCTTGGAAGGGGCGGCCCTTAGCACAGATACGCAGTATTTT
>TRBD2|TRBV29-1|few|TRBJ2-1
CSVIAGWGPYNEQFF
TGCAGCGTGATAGCGGGATGGGGCCCCTACAATGAGCAGTTCTTC
>TRBD1|TRBV4-3|few|TRBJ2-7
CASSLRQGFMYEQYF
TGCGCCAGCAGCCTCCGACAGGGTTTCATGTACGAGCAGTACTTC
>NA|TRBV4-3|NA|TRBJ1-2
CASSQPLGGYTF
TGCGCCAGCAGCCAACCCTTGGGCGGCTACACCTTC
>NA|TRBV5-4|NA|TRBJ1-1
CASSSSGVATEAFF
TGTGCCAGCAGCTCATCAGGGGTGGCCACTGAAGCTTTCTTT
>NA|TRBV14|NA|TRBJ1-2
CASSPTANYGYTF
TGTGCCAGCAGCCCGACAGCTAACTATGGCTACACCTTC
>NA|TRBV29-1|NA|TRBJ1-5
CSVAHSPQEPQHF
TGCAGCGTTGCCCACTCCCCGCAGGAGCCCCAGCATTTT
>TRBD1|TRBV5-1|NA|TRBJ2-1
CASSGTTGGSYNEQFF
TGCGCCAGCAGCGGTACAACAGGGGGCTCCTACAATGAGCAGTTCTTC
>TRBD2|TRBV7-9|few|TRBJ2-3
CASTQTSGGPDTQYF
TGTGCCAGCACCCAAACAAGCGGGGGGCCTGATACGCAGTATTTT
>NA|TRBV5-1|few|TRBJ2-2
CASSTVDSLYTGELFF
TGCGCCAGCAGCACCGTTGACAGCCTCTACACCGGGGAGCTGTTTTTT
>NA|TRBV6-6|many|TRBJ1-6
CASRGNSPLHF
TGTGCCAGCCGGGGGAATTCACCCCTCCACTTT
>NA|TRBV7-2|few|TRBJ2-5
CASSLNRLGHRLPLGTQYF
TGTGCCAGCAGCTTGAACAGACTAGGCCATAGGTTACCCCTCGGCACCCAGTACTTC
>TRBD1|TRBV28|NA|TRBJ2-5
CASSLFPGTGGQTQYF
TGTGCCAGCAGTTTATTCCCCGGGACAGGTGGACAGACCCAGTACTTC
>TRBD2|TRBV5-1|few|TRBJ2-7
CASSARGTSYEQYF
TGCGCCAGCAGCGCTAGAGGGACTAGCTACGAGCAGTACTTC
>TRBD2|TRBV7-2|few|TRBJ2-7
CASSLSAIGTSGMSYEQYF
TGTGCCAGCAGCTTATCGGCGATTGGGACTAGCGGGATGTCCTACGAGCAGTACTTC
>NA|TRBV7-2|few|TRBJ1-1
CASSPGWYTEAFF
TGTGCCAGCAGCCCCGGGTGGTACACTGAAGCTTTCTTT
>TRBD1|TRBV16|NA|TRBJ1-5
CASSQSGTVMNQPQHF
TGTGCCAGCAGCCAATCGGGGACAGTTATGAATCAGCCCCAGCATTTT
>TRBD2|TRBV27|NA|TRBJ2-3
CASRTSGVDTQYF
TGTGCCAGCAGGACTAGCGGGGTTGATACGCAGTATTTT
>TRBD1|TRBV5-1|few|TRBJ2-7
CASSLQGTVFYEQYF
TGCGCCAGCAGCTTACAGGGGACGGTTTTCTACGAGCAGTACTTC
>NA|TRBV7-2|NA|TRBJ1-1
CASSLERQAGTEAFF
TGTGCCAGCAGCTTAGAACGGCAGGCTGGCACTGAAGCTTTCTTT
>NA|TRBV18|NA|TRBJ1-2
CASSPERVSGYGYTF
TGTGCCAGCTCACCTGAGAGGGTCTCGGGGTATGGCTACACCTTC
>TRBD1|TRBV5-4|NA|TRBJ1-6
CASSLGTGGIHSPLHF
TGTGCCAGCAGCTTGGGGACAGGGGGCATTCATTCACCCCTCCACTTT
>TRBD1|TRBV30|few|TRBJ1-5
CAWSLTGTGPLGNQPQHF
TGTGCCTGGAGTCTAACCGGGACAGGACCCCTTGGGAATCAGCCCCAGCATTTT
>TRBD1|TRBV5-4|few|TRBJ2-3
CASSLGQGSDTQYF
TGTGCCAGCAGCCTCGGACAGGGGTCCGATACGCAGTATTTT
>NA|TRBV7-8|few|TRBJ2-6
CASTTGANVLTF
TGTGCCAGTACTACTGGGGCCAACGTCCTGACTTTC
>NA|TRBV15|NA|TRBJ1-4
CATSRVQVGAARKLFF
TGTGCCACCAGCAGAGTTCAGGTGGGGGCCGCACGAAAACTGTTTTTT
>TRBD1|TRBV7-9|NA|TRBJ1-2
CASSLQGEKGYTF
TGTGCCAGCAGCTTGCAGGGGGAAAAAGGCTACACCTTC
>NA|TRBV5-1|NA|TRBJ2-7
CASSLSAYEQYF
TGCGCCAGCAGCTTGTCGGCCTACGAGCAGTACTTC
>NA|TRBV29-1|NA|TRBJ1-2
CSVVIQGWGYTF
TGCAGCGTTGTTATACAGGGATGGGGCTACACCTTC
>TRBD2|TRBV28|NA|TRBJ2-7
CASNLPSGSMGEQYF
TGTGCCAGCAACCTCCCTAGCGGGAGCATGGGGGAGCAGTACTTC
>TRBD1|TRBV4-1|many|TRBJ2-1
CASSPVGGRGFYEQFF
TGCGCCAGCAGCCCGGTAGGCGGCAGGGGGTTCTATGAGCAGTTCTTC
>NA|TRBV9|NA|TRBJ1-1
CASSVGWQGITEAFF
TGTGCCAGCAGCGTAGGATGGCAGGGGATTACTGAAGCTTTCTTT
>NA|TRBV4-2|NA|TRBJ2-3
CASSQVLIGSSADTQYF
TGTGCCAGCAGCCAAGTCCTCATCGGTAGCAGCGCAGATACGCAGTATTTT
>TRBD1|TRBV5-6|few|TRBJ2-5
CASSSTGEETQYF
TGTGCCAGCAGCTCCACAGGGGAAGAGACCCAGTACTTC
>NA|TRBV7-2|few|TRBJ2-7
CASSLLGAEQYF
TGTGCCAGCAGCCTCCTAGGGGCCGAGCAGTACTTC
>NA|TRBV2|NA|TRBJ2-7
CASSLGYEQYF
TGTGCCAGCAGCCTAGGTTACGAGCAGTACTTC
>TRBD1|TRBV7-2|few|TRBJ2-2
CASSPPGQGRTGELFF
TGCGCCAGCAGCCCACCGGGACAGGGGCGCACCGGGGAGCTGTTTTTT
>TRBD1|TRBV25-1|NA|TRBJ1-1
CASSRGTGTGTEAFF
TGTGCCAGCTCACGGGGGACAGGGACCGGCACTGAAGCTTTCTTT